Shown below are 21 T cell receptor beta chains from a single sample sequenced in a study of vaccination effects on CD4 cells after COVID-19. Peptide-pool stimulation followed by sequencing identified expanded antigen-specific CD4+ clonotypes in the ViraFEST assay. Researchers isolated CD4+ T cells once roughly ten days of culture had elapsed. The person was diagnosed with PCR-confirmed SARS-CoV-2 infection between March and December 2020. Here immunoSEQ multiplex PCR was the method, and the copy in TCRdb shows in-frame clones only, minus some. The table has about 70,000 clones, over 65% seen once. These receptors have no identified antigens. The source material was CD4+ T cells from PBMCs cultured with HIV peptides, sampled before COVID-19 vaccination. As to subset: HIV-1 Nef peptide pool negative control/reference culture. The receptors originated from a human donor who had a prior SARS-CoV-2 infection.

CDR3 sequence reads: CASKGQGSTDTQYF. The CDR3 DNA follows: TGCGCCAGCAAAGGACAGGGGAGCACAGATACGCAGTATTTT. This sequence joins TRBV5-1 and TRBJ2-3, with TRBD1 identical over 9 bases. The J segment lost 0 bases and the V segment lost 6 bases, leaving 2 bases of the junction unmatched. Germline CDR1 is SGHRS and CDR2 is YFSETQ. This CDR3 has 14 amino acids.

The genes are TRBV9 and TRBJ2-1; 13 bases agree with TRBD2. V shed 3 bases, J shed 7 bases, and the junction held 7 bases outside the gene matches. CDR3 length equals 16 residues. Germline-derived CDR1 and CDR2 are SGDLS and YYNGEE. The CDR3 DNA follows: TGTGCCAGCAGCGCTAGACTAGCGGGGGGCCGGAATGAGCAGTTCTTC. As protein: CASSARLAGGRNEQFF.

The chain is built from TRBV19 and TRBJ1-6; D gene ambiguous. Trimming left V 4 bases short and J 6 bases short, with 16 bases between. CDR3 length: 16 amino acids. The germline CDR1 and CDR2 sequences are LNHDA and SQIVND (reference sequence). Written as DNA, the CDR3 is TGTGCCAGTAGTAGAAGGCTGGGATCTTCTAATTCACCCCTCCACTTT. Translated, it gives CASSRRLGSSNSPLHF.

The gene calls are TRBV5-1 and TRBJ1-6, with unresolved D. V lost 0 bases to trimming and J lost 8 bases, with 12 bases between them. Germline lookup yields CDR1 SGHRS and CDR2 YFSETQ. CDR3 length equals 15 residues. This chain's CDR3 is CASSLVWGIDSPLHF. The CDR3, as DNA: TGCGCCAGCAGCTTGGTTTGGGGTATCGATTCACCCCTCCACTTT.

The rearrangement joins TRBV4-2 to TRBJ1-5; a possible D gene is TRBD1 (5 bases). Germline V gives CDR1 LGHNA, CDR2 YNFKEQ. The CDR3 is 14 amino acids. Deletions cut 1 base from V and 4 bases from J, with 8 bases between. CDR3 sequence reads: CASSQGGTNQPQHF. The CDR3, as DNA: TGTGCCAGCAGCCAAGGGGGGACTAATCAGCCCCAGCATTTT.

The chain recombines TRBV6-1 with TRBJ2-7; perhaps TRBD1 as D (5 bases). CDR3 length: 15 amino acids. V lost 1 base and J lost 3, with 13 bases in between. The germline CDR1 and CDR2 sequences are MNHNS and SASEGT. CDR3 in DNA: TGTGCCAGCAGTGAAGGGGCAGGGAAGGTCTACGAGCAGTACTTC. This encodes CASSEGAGKVYEQYF.

This chain uses TRBV9 with TRBJ2-1; D gene unclear. The CDR3 is 15 amino acids. The V end was cut by 0 bases, the J end by 6 bases, with 13 bases between. The germline gives CDR1 SGDLS, CDR2 YYNGEE. The CDR3 DNA follows: TGTGCCAGCAGCGTAGGGGCTAGTGAGGCCAATGAGCAGTTCTTC. Protein: CASSVGASEANEQFF.

This chain uses TRBV19 with TRBJ1-4, with TRBD1 matching over 8 bases. The trim removed 4 bases at V and 7 bases at J, leaving 8 bases unmatched. Germline V gene sequence: CDR1 LNHDA, CDR2 SQIVND (reference sequence). This CDR3 comprises 15 residues. The CDR3 protein is CASSTRQGWSEKLFF. As DNA, the CDR3 is TGTGCCAGTAGTACGCGACAGGGGTGGAGTGAAAAACTGTTTTTT.

The CDR3 coding sequence is TGCAGCGTAAAGCCGGGACAGGGGGCAGAGGAGCAGTACTTC. Residues: CSVKPGQGAEEQYF. The chain is built from TRBV29-1 and TRBJ2-7; the match to TRBD1 covers 12 bases. The germline V gene has CDR1 SQVTM and CDR2 ANQGSEA. The CDR3 loop spans 14 amino acids. J was trimmed by 7 bases and V by 6 bases; bases with no gene match: 10.

This rearrangement joins TRBV2 to TRBJ2-3, with 14 positions matching TRBD2. This CDR3 is built from 17 residues. Germline V gene sequence: CDR1 SNHLY, CDR2 FYNNEI. The ends lost 6 bases at V and 8 bases at J; junction bases unmatched: 13. The CDR3 DNA is TGTGCCAGCAGCCCATCTAGACTAGCGGGAGGGCCGGGTACGCAGTATTTT. It encodes CASSPSRLAGGPGTQYF.

The count of this clone is one. The genes are TRBV4-3 and TRBJ2-7, with D possibly being TRBD1 or TRBD2 (5 bases each). Trimming took off 3 bases at V and 0 bases at J, with 12 bases between the two ends. CDR1 and CDR2 from the germline V gene are LGHNA and YSLEER. The CDR3 spans 15 residues. The CDR3 bases are TGCGCCAGCAGCCACAGGGTGGGGAGCTCCTACGAGCAGTACTTC. Its translation is CASSHRVGSSYEQYF.

The chain couples TRBV20-1 to TRBJ2-1; tentative D call: TRBD2 (5 bases). This CDR3 has 11 residues. Germline V CDR1 and CDR2: DFQATT, SNEGSKA (reference sequence). The V end was cut by 2 bases, the J end by 13 bases, with 12 bases between. The DNA for the CDR3 is TGCAGTGCTAGACTCGAGCGGATTCAGTTCTTC. Protein: CSARLERIQFF.

The CDR3 coding sequence is TGTGCCAGCAGCCAAGACAGTATGGGGGCGGGGGAGACTGAAGCTTTCTTT. Protein: CASSQDSMGAGETEAFF. The V call is TRBV4-2, the J call TRBJ1-1, with D possibly TRBD1 on 6 matching bases. Trimming removed 0 bases at V and 5 bases at J, with 19 bases between. The CDR3 runs to 17 residues. Germline assignment: CDR1 LGHNA and CDR2 YNFKEQ.

The chain couples TRBV7-3 to TRBJ2-1, with 10 bases that match TRBD2. The length of the CDR3 is 15 residues. Germline V gene lookup returns CDR1 SGHTA and CDR2 FQGTGA. V lost 7 bases and J lost 3; bases outside the gene matches: 6. CDR3 sequence (DNA): TGTGCCAGCACCGTTAGCGGGGGGAGCTACAATGAGCAGTTCTTC. It encodes CASTVSGGSYNEQFF.

V gene TRBV19 combines with J gene TRBJ2-7; D remains ambiguous. The CDR3 length is 13 residues. Trimming removed 3 bases at V and 4 bases at J, with 10 bases between. CDR1 and CDR2 from the germline V gene are LNHDA and SQIVND (reference sequence). The CDR3 loop is CASSISILYEQYF. The CDR3 bases are TGTGCCAGTAGTATCAGTATCCTATACGAGCAGTACTTC.

The rearrangement joins TRBV5-1 to TRBJ1-6; 9 bases agree with TRBD1. V trimming: 5 bases; J trimming: 6 bases; junction bases outside the gene matches: 9. The CDR3 has 16 residues. Germline values: CDR1 SGHRS, CDR2 YFSETQ. The CDR3 DNA reads as TGCGCCAGCAGATATAGGACAGGGGCCCCTAATTCACCCCTCCACTTT. This codes for CASRYRTGAPNSPLHF.

This chain links TRBV4-3 with TRBJ1-4; weak D call: TRBD1 (6 bases). The V and J ends lost 0 bases and 3 bases respectively, with 11 bases between them. The germline V gene encodes CDR1 LGHNA and CDR2 YSLEER. The CDR3 extends over 16 amino acids. CDR3 loop: CASSQDPRGANEKLFF. CDR3 bases: TGCGCCAGCAGCCAAGATCCCAGGGGTGCTAATGAAAAACTGTTTTTT.

This chain uses TRBV7-8 with TRBJ1-1, with D perhaps matching TRBD1 (5 bases). Trimming removed 8 bases at V and 0 bases at J, with 19 bases between. The CDR3 has 16 residues. Germline CDR1 reads SGHVS; CDR2 reads FQNEAQ. The CDR3 protein is CASALARGHMNTEAFF. The CDR3 nucleotides read TGTGCCAGCGCGCTGGCGAGGGGTCACATGAACACTGAAGCTTTCTTT. The variable domain in full, with the rest retrieved from reference TRBV7-8 and TRBJ1-1, is GAGVSQSPRYKVAKRGQDVALRCDPISGHVSLFWYQQALGQGPEFLTYFQNEAQLDKSGLPSDRFFAERPEGSVSTLKIQRTQQEDSAVYLCASALARGHMNTEAFFGQGTRLTVV.

The V and J genes are TRBV7-2 and TRBJ2-7; D ambiguous. The CDR3 totals 14 residues. Trimming cost V 2 bases and J 6 bases, with 14 bases left between them. CDR1 is SGHTA, CDR2 FQGNSA, per germline. CDR3 in DNA: TGTGCCAGCAGCTTAATACACTCATTGAGCGAGCAGTACTTC. This sequence encodes CASSLIHSLSEQYF. The entire variable domain, with the rest obtained from reference TRBV7-2 and TRBJ2-7, is as follows: GAGVSQSPSNKVTEKGKDVELRCDPISGHTALYWYRQSLGQGLEFLIYFQGNSAPDKSGLPSDRFSAERTGGSVSTLTIQRTQQEDSAVYLCASSLIHSLSEQYFGPGTRLTVT.

The V and J genes are TRBV30 and TRBJ1-5, with TRBD1 identical over 7 bases. The trim removed 5 bases at V and 3 bases at J, leaving 7 bases unmatched. The CDR3 consists of 14 residues. Germline CDR1 GTSNPN, CDR2 SVGIG (reference sequence). Here the CDR3 reads CAWGGTAFNQPQHF. CDR3 DNA sequence: TGTGCCTGGGGCGGGACAGCGTTCAATCAGCCCCAGCATTTT.

The V call is TRBV2, the J call TRBJ2-7, with 8 bases fitting TRBD1. Looked up from germline, CDR1 is SNHLY and CDR2 is FYNNEI. Trimming cost V 6 bases and J 3 bases; bases outside gene matches: 7. The CDR3 is 14 amino acids. CDR3: CASRRDRSSYEQYF. CDR3 bases: TGTGCCAGCAGACGGGACAGGTCAAGCTACGAGCAGTACTTC.